The clone carrying this TCR beta chain was counted between two and nine times. Its antigen is not identified. The data belong to a study of beta chain features in type 1 diabetes. Study results and caveats: Possible PCR preference for shorter templates applied equally to patients and controls.

The CDR3 loop spans 15 amino acids. From germline, CDR1 is SEHNR and CDR2 FQNEAQ (reference sequence). Trimming shortened V by 5 bases and J by 3 bases, and 16 bases separated the two germline ends. cDNA synthesis used the whole RNA isolate, giving expressed TCRB sequences. Only in-frame clones appear in the TCRdb table, and some are missing; sequencing was by immunoSEQ multiplex PCR. The repertoire has some 150,000 clones, 6.5% to 8.5% of them found once; the top ten carry around 1.5%. The sequence derives from a woman aged 25-40 years in good health. The chain has TRBV7-9 and TRBJ1-1; the D is unclear. The sequenced sample consisted of central memory CD4+ T cells from blood. CDR3 bases: TGTGCCAGCAGCCGACTTGGGGAGGGATACACTGAAGCTTTCTTT. It translates to CASSRLGEGYTEAFF.